The T cell receptor (beta chain) described here comes from a study of shared clonotypes between healthy human individuals. The CDR3 totals 13 residues. Trimming cost V 0 bases and J 5 bases, with 7 bases left between them. CDR1 is MGHRA, CDR2 YSYEKL, per germline. Clones were sequenced by immunoSEQ multiplex PCR, and TCRdb holds only the in-frame ones, with some missing. The sample includes millions of clones, roughly 95% of them seen just once. This clone was picked up one time. The sample was naive CD4+ T cells sorted from blood. The subset is: CD45RA+ positively selected. This chain joins TRBV4-1 and TRBJ1-2; D is unclear. The clonotype comes from a man between 18 and 29 years old in good health. This chain's CDR3 is CASSQDVPYGYTF. In nucleotides, the CDR3 is TGCGCCAGCAGCCAAGATGTGCCATATGGCTACACCTTC.